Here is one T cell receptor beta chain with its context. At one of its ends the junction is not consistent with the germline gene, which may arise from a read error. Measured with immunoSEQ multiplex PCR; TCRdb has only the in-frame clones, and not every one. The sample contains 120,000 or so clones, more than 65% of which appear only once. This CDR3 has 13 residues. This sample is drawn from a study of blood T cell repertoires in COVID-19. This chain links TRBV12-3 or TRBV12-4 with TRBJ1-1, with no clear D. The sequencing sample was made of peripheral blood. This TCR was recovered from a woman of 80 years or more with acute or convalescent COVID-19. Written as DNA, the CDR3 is TGTGCCAGCATCTGGCGGGGAAACAGTGAAGCTTTCTTT. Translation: CASIWRGNSEAFF.